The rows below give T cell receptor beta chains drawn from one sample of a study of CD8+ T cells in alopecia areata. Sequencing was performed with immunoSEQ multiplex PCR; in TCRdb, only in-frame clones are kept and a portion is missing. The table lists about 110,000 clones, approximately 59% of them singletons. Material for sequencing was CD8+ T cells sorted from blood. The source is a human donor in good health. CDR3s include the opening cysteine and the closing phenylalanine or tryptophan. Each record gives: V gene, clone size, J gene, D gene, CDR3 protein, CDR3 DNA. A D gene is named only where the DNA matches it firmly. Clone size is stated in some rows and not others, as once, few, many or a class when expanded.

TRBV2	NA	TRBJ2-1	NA	CASMLRLYNEQFF	TGTGCCAGCATGCTCCGCCTCTACAATGAGCAGTTCTTC
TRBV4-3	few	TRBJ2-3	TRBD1	CASSPDRGGADTQYF	TGCGCCAGCAGCCCGGACAGGGGAGGTGCAGATACGCAGTATTTT
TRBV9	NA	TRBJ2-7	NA	CASSEMDSGSYEQYF	TGTGCCAGCAGCGAGATGGACAGTGGCTCCTACGAGCAGTACTTC
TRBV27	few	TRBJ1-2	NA	CASSQGYGYTF	TGTGCCAGCAGCCAGGGATATGGCTACACCTTC
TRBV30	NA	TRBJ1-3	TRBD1	CAWSVLQGDTIYF	TGTGCCTGGAGTGTACTACAGGGGGACACCATATATTTT
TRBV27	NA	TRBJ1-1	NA	CASSNLPTGNAEAFF	TGTGCCAGCAGTAATCTGCCCACAGGGAACGCTGAAGCTTTCTTT
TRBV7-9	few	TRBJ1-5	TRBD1	CASSLAKGGYQPQHF	TGTGCCAGCAGCTTAGCCAAAGGGGGCTATCAGCCCCAGCATTTT
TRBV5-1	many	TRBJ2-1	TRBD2	CASSIKSGGANEQFF	TGCGCCAGCAGCATAAAGAGCGGGGGGGCTAATGAGCAGTTCTTC
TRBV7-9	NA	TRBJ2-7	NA	CASSTPLGVSREQYF	TGTGCCAGCAGCACGCCTCTGGGGGTATCGCGCGAGCAGTACTTC
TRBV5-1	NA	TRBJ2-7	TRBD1	CASSVDRLRYEQYF	TGCGCCAGCAGCGTGGACAGGCTTCGCTACGAGCAGTACTTC
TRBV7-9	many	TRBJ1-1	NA	CASSLIENTEAFF	TGTGCCAGCAGCTTGATTGAAAACACTGAAGCTTTCTTT
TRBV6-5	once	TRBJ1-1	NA	CASSYSILNTEAFF	TGTGCCAGCAGTTACTCCATACTGAACACTGAAGCTTTCTTT
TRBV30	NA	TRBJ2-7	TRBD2	CAWSGDGTTYYEQYF	TGTGCCTGGAGTGGGGACGGGACTACCTACTACGAGCAGTACTTC
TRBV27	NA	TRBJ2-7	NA	CASSYQGLSSYEQYF	TGTGCCAGCAGTTATCAGGGCCTTAGCTCCTACGAGCAGTACTTC
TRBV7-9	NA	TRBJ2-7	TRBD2	CASESGTYEQYF	TGTGCCAGCGAGAGCGGGACCTACGAGCAGTACTTC
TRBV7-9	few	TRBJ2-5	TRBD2	CASSTDRDYRETQYF	TGTGCCAGCAGTACAGACCGGGACTACAGAGAGACCCAGTACTTC
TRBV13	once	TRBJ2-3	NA	CASSLGRTRPSTDTQYF	TGTGCCAGCAGCTTAGGTAGAACTCGGCCTAGCACAGATACGCAGTATTTT
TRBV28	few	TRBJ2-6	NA	CASSSWGPGTWANVLTF	TGTGCCAGCAGCTCTTGGGGCCCGGGGACCTGGGCCAACGTCCTGACTTTC
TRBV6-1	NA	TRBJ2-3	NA	CASSEWKGHPRTDTQYF	TGTGCCAGCAGTGAATGGAAGGGACACCCCCGCACAGATACGCAGTATTTT
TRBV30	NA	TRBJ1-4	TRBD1	CAWSVGTGEEKLFF	TGTGCCTGGAGTGTGGGGACAGGGGAAGAAAAACTGTTTTTT
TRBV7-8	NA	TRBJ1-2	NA	CASSSGTAETYGYTF	TGTGCCAGCAGCTCCGGGACGGCGGAAACATATGGCTACACCTTC
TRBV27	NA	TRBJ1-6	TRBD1	CASSQIPTGYNSPLHF	TGTGCCAGCAGTCAAATACCGACAGGGTACAATTCACCCCTCCACTTT